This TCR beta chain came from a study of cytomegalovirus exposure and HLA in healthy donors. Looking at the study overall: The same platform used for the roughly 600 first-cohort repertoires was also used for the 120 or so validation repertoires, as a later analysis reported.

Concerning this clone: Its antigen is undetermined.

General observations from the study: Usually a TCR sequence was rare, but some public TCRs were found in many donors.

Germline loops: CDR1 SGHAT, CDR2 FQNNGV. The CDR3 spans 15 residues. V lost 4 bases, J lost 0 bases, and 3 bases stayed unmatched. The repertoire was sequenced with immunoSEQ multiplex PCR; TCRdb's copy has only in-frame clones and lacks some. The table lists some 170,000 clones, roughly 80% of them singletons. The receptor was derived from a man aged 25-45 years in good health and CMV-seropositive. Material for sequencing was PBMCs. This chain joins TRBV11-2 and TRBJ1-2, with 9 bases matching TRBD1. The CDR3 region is CASSSTGGTNYGYTF. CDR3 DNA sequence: TGTGCCAGCAGCTCCACAGGGGGCACTAACTATGGCTACACCTTC.